This T cell receptor (beta chain) was observed in a study of cytomegalovirus exposure and HLA in healthy donors. The PCR ran on 60 Vbeta and 13 Jbeta primers. Libraries were prepared by immunoSEQ multiplex PCR; TCRdb keeps only in-frame clonotypes and omits some of them. The data contain over 130,000 clones, about four fifths of them singletons. The CDR3 runs to 16 residues. CDR1 MNHEY and CDR2 SMNVEV come from the germline V gene (reference sequence). Trimming at V came to 5 bases and at J to 8 bases, leaving 12 bases not matched to a gene. The chain employs TRBV27 and TRBJ1-4, with 9 bases that match TRBD1. The specimen was PBMCs. The origin of this receptor is a man in his forties or fifties in good health and CMV-seropositive. CDR3 sequence (DNA): TGTGCCAGCAGTGTTACCAGACAGGGGGTCGGGGAAAAACTGTTTTTT. Amino acid sequence: CASSVTRQGVGEKLFF.